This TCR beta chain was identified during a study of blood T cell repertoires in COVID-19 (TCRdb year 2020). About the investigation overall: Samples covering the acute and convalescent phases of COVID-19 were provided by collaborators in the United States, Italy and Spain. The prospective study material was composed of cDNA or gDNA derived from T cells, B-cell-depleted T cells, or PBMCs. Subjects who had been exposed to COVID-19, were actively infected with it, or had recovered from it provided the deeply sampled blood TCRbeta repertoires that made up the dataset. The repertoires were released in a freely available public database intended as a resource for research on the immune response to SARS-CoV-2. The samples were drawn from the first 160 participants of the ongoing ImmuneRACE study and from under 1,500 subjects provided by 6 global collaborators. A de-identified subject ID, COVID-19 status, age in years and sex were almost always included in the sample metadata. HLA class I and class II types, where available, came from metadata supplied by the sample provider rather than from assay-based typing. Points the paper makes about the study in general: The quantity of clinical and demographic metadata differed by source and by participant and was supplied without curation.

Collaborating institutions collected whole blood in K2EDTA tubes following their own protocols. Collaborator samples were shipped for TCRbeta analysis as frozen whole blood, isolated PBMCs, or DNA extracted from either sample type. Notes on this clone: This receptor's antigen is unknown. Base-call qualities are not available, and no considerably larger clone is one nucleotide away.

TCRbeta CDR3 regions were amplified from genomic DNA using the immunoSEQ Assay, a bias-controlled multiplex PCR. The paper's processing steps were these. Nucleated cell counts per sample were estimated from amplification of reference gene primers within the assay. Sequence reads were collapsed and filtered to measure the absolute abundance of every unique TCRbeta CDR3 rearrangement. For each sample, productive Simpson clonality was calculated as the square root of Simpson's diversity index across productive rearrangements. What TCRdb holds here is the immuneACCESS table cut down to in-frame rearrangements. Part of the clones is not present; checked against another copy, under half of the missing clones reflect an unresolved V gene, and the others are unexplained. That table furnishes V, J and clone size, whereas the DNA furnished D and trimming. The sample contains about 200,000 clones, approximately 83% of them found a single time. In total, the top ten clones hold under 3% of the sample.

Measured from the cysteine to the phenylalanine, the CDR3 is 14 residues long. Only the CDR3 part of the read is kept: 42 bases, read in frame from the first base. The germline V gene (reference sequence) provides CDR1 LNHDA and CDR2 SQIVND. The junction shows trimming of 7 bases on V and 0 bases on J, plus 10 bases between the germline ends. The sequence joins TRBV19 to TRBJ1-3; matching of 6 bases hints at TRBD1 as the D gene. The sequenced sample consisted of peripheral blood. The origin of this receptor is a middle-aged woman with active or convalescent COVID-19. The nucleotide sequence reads TGTGCCAGTACCGCACAGGGCTCTGGAAACACCATATATTTT. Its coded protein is CASTAQGSGNTIYF.